What follows describes a single T cell receptor beta chain. This entry belongs to a study of cytomegalovirus exposure and HLA in healthy donors. CDR3 length: 18 residues. The ends lost 1 base at V and 0 bases at J; junction bases unmatched: 7. Germline CDR1 and CDR2: WSHSY and SAAADI. Researchers ran the PCR with 60 Vbeta and 13 Jbeta primers. Here immunoSEQ multiplex PCR was the method, and the copy in TCRdb shows in-frame clones only, minus some. Found here are some 120,000 clones, about 83% of them singletons; the top ten hold approximately 3.6%. The J gene is TRBJ1-5, the V gene TRBV10-2, with 9 bases identical to TRBD1. The TCR comes from a woman in her thirties or forties in good health and CMV-seropositive. Material: PBMCs. The chain's CDR3 is CASSELGTGIDSNQPQHF. The DNA of the CDR3 is TGCGCCAGCAGTGAGTTGGGGACAGGGATTGATAGCAATCAGCCCCAGCATTTT.